One and the same sample provided the 9 T cell receptor beta chains below, sequenced in a study of T-cell reconstitution after alpha-beta-depleted transplantation in children. Researchers prepared the TCRbeta library using unique molecular identifiers, the study reports. MiXCR, applied by TCRdb to the PCR reads, yields one record per CDR3 protein. This table has approximately 220,000 distinct CDR3 sequences, approximately 15% appearing once. The input for sequencing was PBMCs, mostly from graft donor cells, taken 360 days after TCRalphabeta/CD19-depleted stem cell transplant. These TCRs come from a male patient between 2 and 9 years old who had a stem cell transplant for acute lymphoblastic leukemia, so the T cells may come from the graft donor.

The V gene is TRBV20-1, the J gene TRBJ2-2; 7 bases are shared with TRBD1. J lost 7 bases, V lost 0 bases, and 11 bases had no gene match. This CDR3 spans 16 amino acids. The germline gives CDR1 DFQATT, CDR2 SNEGSKA (reference sequence). This CDR3 reads CSARDDRVPFSGELFF. CDR3 sequence (DNA): TGCAGTGCTAGAGACGACAGGGTTCCTTTTAGCGGGGAGCTGTTTTTT.

The chain recombines TRBV12-3 or TRBV12-4 with TRBJ2-1; D is ambiguous. The CDR3 sequence is 14 residues long. The V and J ends lost 4 bases and 4 bases respectively, with 11 bases between them. The CDR3 region has the DNA TGTGCCAGCAGTTCCGAGACCGCATACAATGAGCAGTTCTTC. Protein: CASSSETAYNEQFF.

The chain couples TRBV7-7 to TRBJ2-5; D remains unclear. This CDR3 comprises 14 residues. Deletions cut 5 bases from V and 1 base from J, with 11 bases between. Looked up from germline, CDR1 is SSHAT and CDR2 is FNYEAQ (reference sequence). This chain's CDR3 is CASSPMGSQETQYF. The DNA for the CDR3 is TGTGCCAGCAGCCCGATGGGGTCCCAAGAGACCCAGTACTTC.

This chain connects TRBV20-1 to TRBJ2-7; D is uncertain. Germline-derived CDR1 and CDR2 are DFQATT and SNEGSKA (reference sequence). V gave up 3 bases and J gave up 6 bases, with 18 bases separating them. CDR3 size: 14 residues. The CDR3 nucleotides read TGCAGTGCTAGCTTCGGCGGACCCCAGTCCGAGCAGTACTTC. Encoded protein: CSASFGGPQSEQYF.

In regard to this clonotype: One end of the junction fails to match germline, which may point to a read error. The chain joins TRBV12-3 or TRBV12-4 to TRBJ2-1; no clear D. The CDR3 is 9 amino acids. CDR3 sequence (DNA): TGTGCCAGCAGTCCGATAGTCGGATTC. Translated, it gives CASSPIVGF.

This clonotype was counted between two and nine times. V and J are TRBV27 and TRBJ1-6, with D unclear. CDR1 MNHEY and CDR2 SMNVEV come from the germline V gene (reference sequence). The V end lost 2 bases, the J end lost 2 bases, and 7 bases lay between the germline ends. There are 15 residues in the CDR3. The DNA for the CDR3 is TGTGCCAGCAGTTTAGCCCTACCCTATAATTCACCCCTCCACTTT. Protein: CASSLALPYNSPLHF.

The gene calls are TRBV12-3 or TRBV12-4 and TRBJ2-3, with 10 bases identical to TRBD2. V shed 0 bases, J shed 8 bases, and the junction held 8 bases outside the gene matches. This CDR3 has 16 amino acids. The CDR3 is CASSLAVSGRAGTQYF. The CDR3 DNA reads TGTGCCAGCAGTTTAGCGGTCAGCGGGAGGGCCGGTACGCAGTATTTT.

This clonotype showed up many times. The chain joins TRBV5-1 to TRBJ2-5; 7 bases fit TRBD1. The V gene end was trimmed by 0 bases and the J gene end by 5 bases; junction bases not matched to a gene: 4. Germline CDR1 reads SGHRS; CDR2 reads YFSETQ. There are 14 residues in the CDR3. The CDR3 region is CASSLGQGGETQYF. CDR3 DNA sequence: TGCGCCAGCAGCTTGGGACAGGGCGGCGAGACCCAGTACTTC.

The chain carries TRBV7-9 and TRBJ2-1; 11 nucleotides align to TRBD2. Per germline, CDR1 SEHNR and CDR2 FQNEAQ (reference sequence). The length of the CDR3 is 16 residues. The V and J ends lost 6 bases and 9 bases, in that order; junction bases with no gene match: 13. This CDR3 reads CASRALAGGNAGEQFF. Here the CDR3 DNA reads TGTGCCAGCAGGGCCCTAGCGGGGGGCAACGCGGGTGAGCAGTTCTTC.